Listed below are T cell receptor beta chains from one sample, sequenced in a study of molecular identifiers for immune sequencing clone quantification. One entry per CDR3 protein, called by TCRdb with MiXCR from the PCR reads. The sample records 550,000 to 750,000 distinct CDR3 sequences, about 20% being singletons. Sequences were obtained from naive CD8+ T cells from blood, with Jurkat cell RNA spiked in. These receptors were obtained from a human donor in good health. Some libraries in this study had Jurkat cell RNA spiked in. The conserved cysteine and the conserved F or W are not part of the CDR3 here. The order of the fields is J gene, V gene, CDR3 protein.

j_gene: TRBJ2-7
v_gene: TRBV5-1
CDR3aa: ASSSFSGSYEQY

j_gene: TRBJ2-3
v_gene: TRBV27
CDR3aa: ASSSGTRGTDTQY

j_gene: TRBJ2-1
v_gene: TRBV12-3/TRBV12-4
CDR3aa: ATRDSGRRLDEQF

j_gene: TRBJ2-5
v_gene: TRBV2
CDR3aa: ASSGAQGLAGEYQETQY

j_gene: TRBJ1-6
v_gene: TRBV9
CDR3aa: ASSVEGGGNSPLH

j_gene: TRBJ2-7
v_gene: TRBV2
CDR3aa: ASSEGTGVNEQY

j_gene: TRBJ2-7
v_gene: TRBV9
CDR3aa: ASSVGAEAVYEQY

j_gene: TRBJ2-7
v_gene: TRBV9
CDR3aa: ASSAGGQGAEQY

j_gene: TRBJ2-2
v_gene: TRBV14
CDR3aa: ASTRTGGISDTGELF

j_gene: TRBJ1-4
v_gene: TRBV20-1
CDR3aa: SARDFSHPGDEKLF

j_gene: TRBJ2-7
v_gene: TRBV2
CDR3aa: ASSAPGHFTEQY

j_gene: TRBJ2-4
v_gene: TRBV18
CDR3aa: ASSPKSGQTKNIQY

j_gene: TRBJ2-5
v_gene: TRBV7-6
CDR3aa: ASSQPGQAETQY

j_gene: TRBJ1-1
v_gene: TRBV6-5
CDR3aa: ASTILGVMITEAF

j_gene: TRBJ2-3
v_gene: TRBV27
CDR3aa: ASSLFPGTTDTQY

j_gene: TRBJ2-3
v_gene: TRBV2
CDR3aa: ASSYKRGGRMSTDTQY

j_gene: TRBJ2-3
v_gene: TRBV19
CDR3aa: ASSIAGFTDTQY

j_gene: TRBJ2-7
v_gene: TRBV14
CDR3aa: ASSAPSEDPYEQY

j_gene: TRBJ2-7
v_gene: TRBV25-1
CDR3aa: ASSGRDRDSFEQY

j_gene: TRBJ1-2
v_gene: TRBV4-3
CDR3aa: ASSQDLSGARYYGYT

j_gene: TRBJ2-3
v_gene: TRBV20-1
CDR3aa: SARDYGLSTDTQY

j_gene: TRBJ1-5
v_gene: TRBV4-1
CDR3aa: ASSQDGGVRNQPQH

j_gene: TRBJ2-3
v_gene: TRBV3-2
CDR3aa: ASSPNRGPSTDTQY

j_gene: TRBJ1-1
v_gene: TRBV6-2/TRBV6-3
CDR3aa: ASSPTLIGTEAF

j_gene: TRBJ2-2
v_gene: TRBV6-2/TRBV6-3
CDR3aa: ASRGAARELF

j_gene: TRBJ1-1
v_gene: TRBV4-1
CDR3aa: ASSQVRTEAEAF

j_gene: TRBJ2-2
v_gene: TRBV15
CDR3aa: ATSSGSLTGELF

j_gene: TRBJ2-3
v_gene: TRBV10-2
CDR3aa: ASSESAGSTDTQY

j_gene: TRBJ2-7
v_gene: TRBV4-3
CDR3aa: ASSPEVAGGPTEQY

j_gene: TRBJ1-5
v_gene: TRBV19
CDR3aa: ATTDRGGNQPQH

j_gene: TRBJ1-1
v_gene: TRBV12-3/TRBV12-4
CDR3aa: ASSFRLQGPTNTEAF

j_gene: TRBJ2-7
v_gene: TRBV3-1
CDR3aa: ASSQVGSGPGTSGHEQY

j_gene: TRBJ2-7
v_gene: TRBV5-4
CDR3aa: ASSHVDSGYEQY

j_gene: TRBJ2-5
v_gene: TRBV5-1
CDR3aa: ASSSGDILVRETQY

j_gene: TRBJ1-1
v_gene: TRBV2
CDR3aa: ASHRQGVTEAF

j_gene: TRBJ2-3
v_gene: TRBV4-1
CDR3aa: ASSQIARGTDTQY

j_gene: TRBJ1-3
v_gene: TRBV7-9
CDR3aa: ASSPRGSGNTIY

j_gene: TRBJ1-2
v_gene: TRBV12-3/TRBV12-4
CDR3aa: ASSFSPSAYGYT

j_gene: TRBJ1-1
v_gene: TRBV5-1
CDR3aa: ASSLASMPNTEAF

j_gene: TRBJ2-5
v_gene: TRBV11-2
CDR3aa: ASSLDSGQETQY

j_gene: TRBJ1-5
v_gene: TRBV6-1
CDR3aa: ASSVWVWNQPQH

j_gene: TRBJ2-7
v_gene: TRBV6-5
CDR3aa: ASSPFLAGEEDYEQH

j_gene: TRBJ2-1
v_gene: TRBV10-3
CDR3aa: AISESQAGGPNEQF

j_gene: TRBJ1-6
v_gene: TRBV7-9
CDR3aa: ARSYRGRNSPLH

j_gene: TRBJ2-3
v_gene: TRBV21-1
CDR3aa: ARLKMERGTSVPVPDTQY

j_gene: TRBJ1-1
v_gene: TRBV2
CDR3aa: ASIGTASMNTEAF

j_gene: TRBJ2-6
v_gene: TRBV30
CDR3aa: AWSGIQGSGANVLT

j_gene: TRBJ2-3
v_gene: TRBV28
CDR3aa: ASNGRPVADTQY

j_gene: TRBJ2-2
v_gene: TRBV9
CDR3aa: ASSPLGGNGELF

j_gene: TRBJ1-6
v_gene: TRBV5-4
CDR3aa: ASSFGAGRRGNNSPLH

j_gene: TRBJ2-7
v_gene: TRBV5-1
CDR3aa: ASSFEGAFYEQY

j_gene: TRBJ2-1
v_gene: TRBV12-3/TRBV12-4
CDR3aa: ASSSTAHSGRSSLDNEQF

j_gene: TRBJ2-5
v_gene: TRBV5-1
CDR3aa: ASSWVVTGPQNQETQY

j_gene: TRBJ2-7
v_gene: TRBV19
CDR3aa: ASSGGLRTYEQY

j_gene: TRBJ2-1
v_gene: TRBV5-3
CDR3aa: ASGQDRVPSYNEQF

j_gene: TRBJ2-1
v_gene: TRBV9
CDR3aa: ASSVSGSPYNEQF

j_gene: TRBJ2-2
v_gene: TRBV24-1
CDR3aa: ATSPQGAGELF

j_gene: TRBJ1-5
v_gene: TRBV4-3
CDR3aa: ASSQDLGLGTGIQPQH